This T cell receptor beta chain was found in a study of T cells in Graves' hyperthyroidism and ophthalmopathy. Overall study findings and caveats: Ophthalmopathy, as predicted by the model, came a median roughly 6.8 months after the prediction. The blood repertoire included most of the expanded thyroid clonotypes above 0.001.

RNA transcripts served as the template for amplifying TCR beta CDR3 regions. The HTBI primer set served for first-round RT-PCR of the TCR CDR3. A single record per CDR3 protein comes from TCRdb applying MiXCR to the multiplex PCR reads. The sample holds roughly 550,000 distinct CDR3 sequences, around 15% seen once. Unmatched junction bases numbered 11, after V lost 1 base and J lost 2 bases. The CDR3 runs to 16 residues. Germline loops: CDR1 DFQATT, CDR2 SNEGSKA (reference sequence). Disease duration was under 3 months in the ophthalmopathy patients, who also had a Clinical Activity Score of at least 3 and a NOSPECS grade of at least 4. Patients were excluded for uncontrolled infection, other autoimmune disease, pregnancy or lactation. This clonotype came up many times. Its antigen is still unknown.

This TCR came from a woman aged 25 to 39 with Graves' ophthalmopathy. The rearrangement links TRBV20-1 to TRBJ2-7, with 7 positions matching TRBD1. The sample taken for sequencing was blood. CDR3 loop: CSARALDRVSTYEQYF. The CDR3 DNA sequence: TGCAGTGCTAGAGCCCTTGACAGGGTGTCCACCTACGAGCAGTACTTC.